The sequence of this T cell receptor beta chain was determined in a study of blood T cells in healthy people across ages. The CDR3 is 14 residues long. CDR1 and CDR2 (germline): SGHRS, YFSETQ. Study conclusions and caveats: Older individuals had lower TCR beta diversity per million T cells (the decline was roughly linear). More naive CD4+ cells and higher diversity were found in long-lived than in aged donors.

A note on this clonotype: The antigen remains unidentified. Compared with germline, one end of the junction differs, possibly owing to a read error.

For the second PCR, which ran for roughly 6 to 12 cycles, a sample-barcoded 5' primer and a J-beta primer mix were used. TCRdb called the 5' RACE reads again in MiXCR, with one record for every CDR3 protein. The table lists 1,800,000 or so distinct CDR3 sequences, 30% to 40% of them singletons. Sample: blood. The source is a human donor in good health. The chain employs TRBV5-1 and TRBJ1-1; D is unclear. The CDR3 loop is CTSSSGSKNTEAFF. CDR3 nucleotide sequence: TGCACCAGCAGCTCAGGATCAAAGAACACTGAAGCTTTCTTT. Full variable domain (remainder filled in from reference TRBV5-1 and TRBJ1-1): KAGVTQTPRYLIKTRGQQVTLSCSPISGHRSVSWYQQTPGQGLQFLFEYFSETQRNKGNFPGRFSGRQFSNSRSEMNVSTLELGDSALYLCTSSSGSKNTEAFFGQGTRLTVV.